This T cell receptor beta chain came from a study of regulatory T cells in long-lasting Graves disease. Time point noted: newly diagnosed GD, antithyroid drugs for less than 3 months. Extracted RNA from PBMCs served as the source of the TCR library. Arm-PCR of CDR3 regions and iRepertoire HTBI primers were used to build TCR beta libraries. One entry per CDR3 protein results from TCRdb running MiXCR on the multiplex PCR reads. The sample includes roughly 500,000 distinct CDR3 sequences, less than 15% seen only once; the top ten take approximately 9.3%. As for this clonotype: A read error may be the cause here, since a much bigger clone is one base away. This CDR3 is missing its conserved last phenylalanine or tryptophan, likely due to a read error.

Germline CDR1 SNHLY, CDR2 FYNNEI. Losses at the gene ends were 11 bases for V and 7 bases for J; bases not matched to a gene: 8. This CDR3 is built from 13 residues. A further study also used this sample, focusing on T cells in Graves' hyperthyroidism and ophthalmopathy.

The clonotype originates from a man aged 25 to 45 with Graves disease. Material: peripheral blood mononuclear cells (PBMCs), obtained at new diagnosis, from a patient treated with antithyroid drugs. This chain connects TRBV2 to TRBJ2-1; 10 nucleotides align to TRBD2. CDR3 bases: TGTGCCGGCGGGACTAGCGAAACAAATGAGCAGTTCCTC. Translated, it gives CAGGTSETNEQFL.